Presented here are 20 T cell receptor beta chains from one specimen sequenced in a study of T cells in localized non-small cell lung cancer. Profiled with immunoSEQ multiplex PCR; TCRdb holds only in-frame clones, not every one. Among under 35,000 clones listed, around 93% were seen once. This specimen was peripheral blood mononuclear cells, taken before any cancer treatment. These TCRs come from a female donor of 60 years or more with stage II lung adenocarcinoma.

This chain uses TRBV11-3 with TRBJ2-1, with 7 positions matching TRBD1. With V trimmed by 5 bases and J by 3 bases, 10 bases remained unmatched. The CDR3 covers 16 residues. The germline gives CDR1 SGHNT, CDR2 YENEEA. The CDR3 DNA is TGTGCCAGCAGCCCCCGAAGAGGGGGCCGCTACAATGAGCAGTTCTTC. Its translation is CASSPRRGGRYNEQFF.

This clone appeared once. The chain carries TRBV28 and TRBJ1-2; 11 nucleotides match TRBD1. Germline V lookup: CDR1 MDHEN, CDR2 SYDVKM. The V gene end was trimmed by 9 bases and the J gene end by 6 bases; junction bases not matched to a gene: 9. The CDR3 runs to 14 residues. CDR3 sequence (DNA): TGTGCCAGTACCGGGACAGGGGGTAGGAATGGCTACACCTTC. This codes for CASTGTGGRNGYTF.

CDR3 DNA: TGTGCCAGCAGTTACTCGCGGAAACAGGGAGGAAACACCATATATTTT. It encodes CASSYSRKQGGNTIYF. The chain uses TRBV6-5 and TRBJ1-3, with D perhaps TRBD1 (6 bases). Per the germline V gene, CDR1 is MNHEY and CDR2 is SVGAGI. This CDR3 spans 16 amino acids. Between the trimmed V and J ends, which lost 0 bases and 4 bases, there was a span of 13 bases.

This chain links TRBV4-1 with TRBJ2-3, with D possibly matching TRBD2 (5 bases). Deletions cut 1 base from V and 2 bases from J, with 10 bases between. The germline V gene encodes CDR1 MGHRA and CDR2 YSYEKL. This CDR3 comprises 15 residues. The chain's CDR3 is CASSQGGLITDTQYF. The DNA for the CDR3 is TGCGCCAGCAGCCAAGGCGGGTTGATCACAGATACGCAGTATTTT.

This chain connects TRBV9 to TRBJ2-2; TRBD1 agrees at 8 bases. V lost 4 bases, J lost 6 bases, and 8 bases stayed unmatched. The CDR3 has 15 residues. CDR1 SGDLS and CDR2 YYNGEE come from the germline V gene. The CDR3 nucleotides are TGTGCCAGCAGCCCAGGGGGCGCCTTCGCCGGGGAGCTGTTTTTT. Its translation: CASSPGGAFAGELFF.

V and J are TRBV5-6 and TRBJ1-1; D is uncertain. This CDR3 has 14 residues. Trimming removed 0 bases from V and 5 bases from J, with 11 bases in between. Germline V gene data show CDR1 as SGHDT and CDR2 as YYEEEE. The CDR3 DNA reads TGTGCCAGCAGCTTGGCCAAGGCTATGACTGAAGCTTTCTTT. The encoded protein is CASSLAKAMTEAFF.

V usage is TRBV5-1 and J usage is TRBJ2-7; D possibly corresponds to TRBD1 (6 bases). The CDR3 has 13 residues. V was cut by 7 bases and J by 0 bases, with 11 bases left in between. CDR1 and CDR2 (germline): SGHRS, YFSETQ. This chain's CDR3 is CASSGQPSYEQYF. For the CDR3, the DNA is TGCGCCAGCTCCGGACAGCCCTCCTACGAGCAGTACTTC. Full variable domain (outside the CDR3, taken from reference TRBV5-1 and TRBJ2-7): KAGVTQTPRYLIKTRGQQVTLSCSPISGHRSVSWYQQTPGQGLQFLFEYFSETQRNKGNFPGRFSGRQFSNSRSEMNVSTLELGDSALYLCASSGQPSYEQYFGPGTRLTVT.

This clone was counted a single time. The genes are TRBV11-2 and TRBJ1-3; D unclear. This CDR3 comprises 13 residues. V gave up 4 bases and J gave up 3 bases, with 7 bases separating them. Germline assignment: CDR1 SGHAT and CDR2 FQNNGV. CDR3 region: CASSSGFGNTIYF. CDR3 bases: TGTGCCAGCAGCTCTGGTTTTGGAAACACCATATATTTT.

This clone was observed once. The chain recombines TRBV28 with TRBJ2-3; tentative D call: TRBD2 (6 bases). Germline CDR1 reads MDHEN; CDR2 reads SYDVKM. Between the trimmed V and J ends, which lost 2 bases and 0 bases, there was a span of 6 bases. The CDR3 extends over 14 amino acids. CDR3 sequence reads: CASSLGGSTDTQYF. The DNA of the CDR3 is TGTGCCAGCAGTTTAGGGGGGAGCACAGATACGCAGTATTTT.

The chain joins TRBV5-4 to TRBJ2-5; 10 bases align to TRBD1. This CDR3 is 15 amino acids long. The ends lost 5 bases at V and 4 bases at J; junction bases unmatched: 8. The germline gives CDR1 SGHNT, CDR2 YYREEE (reference sequence). The CDR3 region is CASSRKTGGLETQYF. In nucleotides, the CDR3 is TGTGCCAGCAGTCGAAAGACAGGGGGCTTAGAGACCCAGTACTTC.

The chain recombines TRBV2 with TRBJ1-5; TRBD1 might be the D (6 bases). Germline V gene lookup returns CDR1 SNHLY and CDR2 FYNNEI. This CDR3 has 14 residues. Trimming removed 6 bases at V and 4 bases at J, with 13 bases between. CDR3 nucleotide sequence: TGTGCCAGCAGCAGGGGAGGGGGAAATCAGCCCCAGCATTTT. It is translated as CASSRGGGNQPQHF.

The chain carries TRBV18 and TRBJ2-2, with D possibly matching TRBD1 (6 bases). The CDR3 length is 15 residues. CDR1 and CDR2 (germline): KGHSH, LQKENI. V lost 4 bases to trimming and J lost 6 bases, with 15 bases between them. This CDR3 reads CASSLNRDTAGELFF. The CDR3 DNA follows: TGTGCCAGCTCACTAAACAGGGATACCGCCGGGGAGCTGTTTTTT.

In the case of this clone: A read error may account for a junction end that differs from germline. The sample carries other DNA sequences with the same CDR3. The rearrangement uses TRBV4-3 and TRBJ2-7, with D unresolved. Germline CDR1 LGHNA, CDR2 YSLEER. This CDR3 region has 15 residues. The CDR3 nucleotides are TGCGCCAGCAGCCAAGTCCTGATCCCCGACGGAGAGCAGTACTTT. Translated, it gives CASSQVLIPDGEQYF.

The chain couples TRBV28 to TRBJ1-4; no clear D. This CDR3 region has 13 residues. V lost 5 bases and J lost 15, with 19 bases in between. CDR1 is MDHEN and CDR2 is SYDVKM in the germline V gene. CDR3 protein: CASSPLSPAVLFF. In nucleotides, the CDR3 is TGTGCCAGCAGTCCGCTATCTCCGGCAGTGTTGTTTTTT.

This chain links TRBV28 with TRBJ2-1; 8 bases are a match to TRBD2. Germline assignment: CDR1 MDHEN and CDR2 SYDVKM. CDR3 length: 15 amino acids. V was pared by 5 bases and J by 3 bases, with 6 bases of the junction left unmatched. CDR3 amino acids: CASSLSTSGYNEQFF. CDR3 coding DNA: TGTGCCAGCAGTCTCTCCACTAGCGGCTACAATGAGCAGTTCTTC.

The V and J genes are TRBV18 and TRBJ1-5; 7 bases are a match to TRBD1. V dropped 3 bases and J dropped 4; count of bases not matched to a gene: 9. Germline CDR1 and CDR2: KGHSH and LQKENI. This CDR3 region has 16 residues. This chain's CDR3 is CASSPTGRGMNQPQHF. As DNA, the CDR3 is TGTGCCAGCTCACCGACAGGGAGGGGAATGAATCAGCCCCAGCATTTT.

This clone was counted a single time. The CDR3 loop reads CSVTGGATNEKLFF. In DNA, the CDR3 is TGCAGCGTGACAGGGGGCGCAACTAATGAAAAACTGTTTTTT. The chain joins TRBV29-1 to TRBJ1-4, with 10 positions matching TRBD1. V was pared by 6 bases and J by 0 bases, with 1 base of the junction left unmatched. Germline assignment: CDR1 SQVTM and CDR2 ANQGSEA. The CDR3 extends over 14 amino acids.

The chain recombines TRBV6-6 with TRBJ2-1, with D possibly being TRBD2 (5 bases). V dropped 6 bases and J dropped 0 bases, with 9 bases sitting between them. Germline V CDR1 and CDR2: MNHNY, SVGAGI (reference sequence). The CDR3 extends over 14 amino acids. The CDR3 loop reads CASSLGSSYNEQFF. In nucleotides, the CDR3 is TGTGCCAGCAGCCTAGGGAGCTCCTACAATGAGCAGTTCTTC.

This chain links TRBV18 with TRBJ1-1, with a tentative D call TRBD1 (5 bases). The CDR3 totals 13 residues. CDR1 and CDR2 (germline): KGHSH, LQKENI. With 4 bases removed from V and 3 bases from J, the gap between germline ends came to 9 bases. This chain's CDR3 is CASSQGLDTEAFF. The CDR3 nucleotides are TGTGCCAGCTCACAGGGGCTCGACACTGAAGCTTTCTTT.

The CDR3 DNA sequence: TGTGCCAGCAGCGCAGGACAGTTCTCGGGTTCACCCCTCCACTTT. It yields the protein CASSAGQFSGSPLHF. The genes are TRBV9 and TRBJ1-6; a weak D match, TRBD1 (6 bases). Germline loops: CDR1 SGDLS, CDR2 YYNGEE. The length of the CDR3 is 15 residues. The V end lost 3 bases, the J end lost 9 bases, and 16 bases lay between the germline ends.